These 14 T cell receptor beta chains were all obtained from the same sample, sequenced in a study of blood T cells in healthy people across ages. Combining a sample-barcoded 5' primer with a J-beta primer mix, a second PCR ran for roughly 7 to 12 cycles. TCRdb re-analysed the 5' RACE reads in MiXCR, keeping a single row per CDR3 protein. The repertoire holds 650,000 to 800,000 distinct CDR3 sequences, about 42% seen once, with about 21% in the top ten. Sequencing was performed on blood. These receptors were collected from a man aged 60 to 69 in good health.

Notes on this clonotype: Sequence at one end of the junction differs from germline and may be a read error. The chain recombines TRBV27 with TRBJ2-3; D is perhaps TRBD2 (5 bases). The CDR3 consists of 17 residues. Germline CDR1 MNHEY, CDR2 SMNVEV (reference sequence). The CDR3 loop reads CASRAVGLGSSTDAQYF. The CDR3, as DNA: TGTGCCAGCAGAGCCGTGGGTCTGGGTTCTAGCACAGATGCGCAGTATTTT.

This clonotype was seen many times. J is TRBJ2-7 and V is TRBV4-3, with D uncertain. The germline V gene encodes CDR1 LGHNA and CDR2 YSLEER. The V gene lost 0 bases and the J gene lost 1 base, with 7 bases spanning the gap. The CDR3 sequence is 14 residues long. CDR3 nucleotides: TGCGCCAGCAGCCAAGATTCGGGTTCCTACGAGCAGTACTTC. Translation: CASSQDSGSYEQYF.

This clonotype has more than one count but fewer than ten. This sequence joins TRBV28 and TRBJ2-4; 11 bases are shared with TRBD2. Germline trimming cut 3 bases from V and 8 bases from J; bases unmatched to any gene: 6. The CDR3 runs 15 residues. In germline, CDR1 is MDHEN, CDR2 SYDVKM. The CDR3 bases are TGTGCCAGCAGTTTGCGACTAGCGGGGACGTACATTCAGTACTTC. Protein sequence: CASSLRLAGTYIQYF.

Worth noting for this clonotype: A junction end diverges from the germline sequence, so it may reflect a read error. This sequence joins TRBV20-1 and TRBJ2-1, with 11 positions matching TRBD2. Germline assignment: CDR1 DFQATT and CDR2 SNEGSKA (reference sequence). The length of the CDR3 is 14 residues. The CDR3 is CSANIAGGLNEQLF. The DNA of the CDR3 is TGCAGTGCTAATATAGCGGGGGGGCTCAATGAGCAGTTATTC.

This clonotype was counted at least ten times. The rearrangement links TRBV12-3 or TRBV12-4 to TRBJ2-2, with TRBD1 matching 9 bases. This CDR3 contains 15 residues. V gave up 4 bases and J gave up 6 bases; unmatched junction bases: 6. The CDR3 here is CASSYGTGRSGELFF. The CDR3 DNA follows: TGTGCCAGCAGTTATGGGACAGGGCGGTCCGGGGAGCTGTTTTTT.

This rearrangement joins TRBV3-1 to TRBJ2-5; weak D call: TRBD1 (5 bases). The CDR3 is 13 residues long. The V end was cut by 4 bases, the J end by 3 bases, with 9 bases between. Germline CDR1 LGHDT, CDR2 YNNKEL (reference sequence). The CDR3 sequence is CASSPTVEETQYF. As DNA, the CDR3 is TGTGCCAGCAGCCCGACAGTGGAAGAGACCCAGTACTTC.

This chain links TRBV2 with TRBJ2-5, with D tentatively TRBD2 (6 bases). The germline V and J ends were trimmed by 5 bases and 11 bases, with 9 bases remaining between them. Germline CDR1 is SNHLY and CDR2 is FYNNEI. This CDR3 region has 10 residues. The CDR3 is CASSTGEQYF. In DNA form, the CDR3 reads TGTGCCAGCAGTACGGGGGAGCAGTACTTC. Combining the CDR3 with reference TRBV2 and TRBJ2-5 gives the whole variable domain EPEVTQTPSHQVTQMGQEVILRCVPISNHLYFYWYRQILGQKVEFLVSFYNNEISEKSEIFDDQFSVERPDGSNFTLKIRSTKLEDSAMYFCASSTGEQYFGPGTRLLVL.

This clonotype was counted only a few times. The V and J genes are TRBV28 and TRBJ1-2; no reliable D call. Germline V gives CDR1 MDHEN, CDR2 SYDVKM. This CDR3 contains 12 residues. V lost 6 bases, J lost 0 bases, and 5 bases lay in between. The CDR3 sequence: CASRGSNYGYTF. Here the CDR3 DNA reads TGTGCCAGCAGGGGTTCTAACTATGGCTACACCTTC.

This sequence joins TRBV20-1 and TRBJ2-7; 9 bases agree with TRBD2. This CDR3 has 14 amino acids. The trim removed 2 bases at V and 7 bases at J, leaving 9 bases unmatched. The germline gives CDR1 DFQATT, CDR2 SNEGSKA (reference sequence). In DNA form, the CDR3 reads TGCAGTGCTAGACCTAGCGGGGCCTACAATGAGCAGTACTTC. It codes for CSARPSGAYNEQYF.

This clonotype was counted a few times. The J gene is TRBJ2-7, the V gene TRBV20-1, with D possibly TRBD1 on 5 matching bases. V shed 7 bases and J shed 7 bases, with 17 bases lying between them. CDR3 size: 12 residues. Looked up from germline, CDR1 is DFQATT and CDR2 is SNEGSKA (reference sequence). CDR3 bases: TGCAGTGGCAACCAAGGGGCGAGGGAGCAGTACTTC. Its protein is CSGNQGAREQYF.

V gene TRBV13 combines with J gene TRBJ2-1, with D hard to call. The V end was cut by 5 bases, the J end by 3 bases, with 17 bases between. The germline gives CDR1 PRHDT, CDR2 FYEKMQ (reference sequence). The CDR3 length is 16 residues. The CDR3: CASSALGRKDYNEQFF. The DNA of the CDR3 is TGTGCCAGCAGCGCTCTTGGACGGAAGGACTACAATGAGCAGTTCTTC.

The count of this clonotype is one. This chain uses TRBV13 with TRBJ2-4, with D possibly matching TRBD2 (5 bases). The DNA end is more similar to TRBJ2-7, so the J call may be wrong. The CDR3 spans 12 residues. Germline CDR1 reads PRHDT; CDR2 reads FYEKMQ (reference sequence). The CDR3 sequence is CASSPEGSEQYF. The DNA of the CDR3 is TGTGCCAGCAGCCCAGAGGGATCCGAGCAGTACTTC.

This clonotype has ten or more counts. CDR3 sequence (DNA): TGTGCCATCGGACCGGGTAGCGAGCAGTACTTC. This gives the protein CAIGPGSEQYF. This rearrangement joins TRBV10-3 to TRBJ2-7; the D is unclear. Germline values: CDR1 ENHRY, CDR2 SYGVKD. The CDR3 is made up of 11 amino acids. Trimming left V 8 bases short and J 6 bases short, with 11 bases between.

This chain uses TRBV7-2 with TRBJ2-1; D remains ambiguous. The CDR3 totals 12 residues. Germline CDR1 SGHTA, CDR2 FQGNSA. Trimming took off 5 bases at V and 10 bases at J, with 12 bases between the two ends. The chain's CDR3 is CASSTTGPEQFF. The DNA for the CDR3 is TGTGCCAGCAGCACAACCGGGCCCGAGCAGTTCTTC.